Below are 19 T cell receptor beta chains sequenced from a single sample in a study of blood T cell repertoires in COVID-19 (TCRdb year 2020). Libraries were built with the immunoSEQ multiplex PCR assay. What TCRdb holds here is the immuneACCESS table cut down to in-frame rearrangements. Part of the clones is not present; checked against another copy, under half of the missing clones reflect an unresolved V gene, and the others are unexplained. For this sample the table gives some 19,000 clones, of which over 60% were detected only once. Roughly 15% of the sample lies in the top ten. Sequences were obtained from peripheral blood. These receptors all come from a man between 70 and 80 years old with COVID-19, enrolled during active disease.

The chain couples TRBV7-2 to TRBJ2-7; TRBD1 aligns across 7 bases. V gave up 5 bases and J gave up 2 bases; unmatched junction bases: 9. The germline V gene encodes CDR1 SGHTA and CDR2 FQGNSA. The CDR3 is 15 amino acids. The CDR3 region is CASSPWAGGAYEQYF. In nucleotides, the CDR3 is TGTGCCAGCAGCCCCTGGGCAGGGGGAGCCTACGAGCAGTACTTC.

This sequence joins TRBV29-1 and TRBJ1-1, with a weak D call TRBD1 (6 bases). From germline, CDR1 is SQVTM and CDR2 ANQGSEA. This CDR3 is 14 amino acids long. V was cut by 3 bases and J by 1 base, with 12 bases left in between. The CDR3 nucleotides are TGCAGCGTTGACCTGGGACACCGGAACACTGAAGCTTTCTTT. It codes for CSVDLGHRNTEAFF.

V and J are TRBV2 and TRBJ1-2; 10 bases match TRBD1. Trimming at V came to 0 bases and at J to 4 bases, leaving 2 bases not matched to a gene. Germline V gene sequence: CDR1 SNHLY, CDR2 FYNNEI. The CDR3 contains 15 residues. CDR3 amino acids: CASSEAGTGVYGYTF. The CDR3, as DNA: TGTGCCAGCAGTGAAGCTGGGACAGGGGTCTATGGCTACACCTTC.

This sequence joins TRBV10-3 and TRBJ1-5; 8 nucleotides line up with TRBD1. Germline lookup yields CDR1 ENHRY and CDR2 SYGVKD. V gave up 3 bases and J gave up 0 bases; unmatched junction bases: 7. CDR3 size: 17 residues. The CDR3 loop is CAISEGQGGVSNQPQHF. In DNA form, the CDR3 reads TGTGCCATCAGTGAAGGACAGGGTGGAGTTAGCAATCAGCCCCAGCATTTT.

The chain is built from TRBV6-5 and TRBJ1-5; TRBD1 matches at 7 bases. This CDR3 is 15 amino acids long. The V gene end was trimmed by 6 bases and the J gene end by 1 base; junction bases not matched to a gene: 6. Germline V gives CDR1 MNHEY, CDR2 SVGAGI. In nucleotides, the CDR3 is TGTGCCAGCAGCCCCAGACAGGGAAGCAATCAGCCCCAGCATTTT. Amino acids: CASSPRQGSNQPQHF.

The chain uses TRBV6-6 and TRBJ1-1; no clear D gene. CDR3 length equals 13 residues. V lost 6 bases and J lost 2, with 10 bases in between. Germline V gene sequence: CDR1 MNHNY, CDR2 SVGAGI (reference sequence). The CDR3 sequence: CASRRASNTEAFF. DNA of the CDR3: TGTGCCAGCAGAAGAGCCTCCAACACTGAAGCTTTCTTT.

The rearrangement links TRBV30 to TRBJ1-5, with 7 nucleotides matching TRBD1. The V gene's germline CDR1 is GTSNPN and CDR2 SVGIG (reference sequence). The CDR3 has 14 amino acids. V shed 4 bases and J 2 bases; nucleotides not matched to a gene: 5. The CDR3 is CAWTEGAGNQPQHF. The CDR3 DNA is TGTGCCTGGACCGAGGGGGCAGGCAATCAGCCCCAGCATTTT.

V usage is TRBV5-1 and J usage is TRBJ1-2; possibly TRBD1 for D (5 bases). Germline CDR1 is SGHRS and CDR2 is YFSETQ. This CDR3 contains 13 residues. V was shortened by 0 bases and J by 4 bases, with 7 bases between the two germline ends. The CDR3 coding sequence is TGCGCCAGCAGCTTGGGGGGCGTCTATGGCTACACCTTC. Residues: CASSLGGVYGYTF. The complete variable domain, with remaining parts taken from reference TRBV5-1 and TRBJ1-2, reads KAGVTQTPRYLIKTRGQQVTLSCSPISGHRSVSWYQQTPGQGLQFLFEYFSETQRNKGNFPGRFSGRQFSNSRSEMNVSTLELGDSALYLCASSLGGVYGYTFGSGTRLTVV.

This clone has a handful of counts. The rearrangement uses TRBV7-3 and TRBJ2-2, with D perhaps TRBD2 (6 bases). Germline values: CDR1 SGHTA, CDR2 FQGTGA. V lost 2 bases and J 6 bases, leaving 7 bases between the germline ends. CDR3 size: 13 residues. This CDR3 reads CASSLPGAGELFF. Here the CDR3 DNA reads TGTGCCAGCAGCTTACCGGGGGCCGGGGAGCTGTTTTTT.

This clone is judged medium-sized. This CDR3 is CASSPTSGGLNEQFF. CDR3 DNA sequence: TGTGCCAGCAGCCCCACTAGCGGGGGGCTCAATGAGCAGTTCTTC. The chain joins TRBV3-1 (or the pseudogene TRBV3-2) to TRBJ2-1; TRBD2 matches 12 bases. In germline, CDR1 is LGHDT, CDR2 YNNKEL (reference sequence). Unmatched junction bases numbered 4, after V lost 4 bases and J lost 6 bases. The CDR3 is made up of 15 amino acids.

This clone turned up a few times. This chain connects TRBV7-9 to TRBJ2-7; TRBD2 matches 8 bases. Germline V gives CDR1 SEHNR, CDR2 FQNEAQ (reference sequence). The CDR3 runs to 12 residues. Trimming took 1 base from V and 12 from J; bases not matched to a gene: 5. CDR3 in amino acids: CASSLVAGGRYF. DNA of the CDR3: TGTGCCAGCAGCTTAGTGGCGGGGGGCCGGTACTTC.

CDR3 region: CASSTTGAAGNTIYF. DNA of the CDR3: TGTGCCAGCAGCACGACCGGAGCAGCAGGAAACACCATATATTTT. This sequence joins TRBV9 and TRBJ1-3; no clear D. The CDR3 is 15 residues long. Germline V gene data show CDR1 as SGDLS and CDR2 as YYNGEE. The V end was cut by 4 bases, the J end by 4 bases, with 15 bases between. The full variable domain, completed using reference TRBV9 and TRBJ1-3, is DSGVTQTPKHLITATGQRVTLRCSPRSGDLSVYWYQQSLDQGLQFLIQYYNGEERAKGNILERFSAQQFPDLHSELNLSSLELGDSALYFCASSTTGAAGNTIYFGEGSWLTVV.

This chain links TRBV7-8 with TRBJ1-2; D is unresolved. V lost 6 bases and J lost 2, with 16 bases in between. The CDR3 extends over 15 amino acids. The germline V gene encodes CDR1 SGHVS and CDR2 FQNEAQ. The CDR3 nucleotides read TGTGCCAGCAGGCAACAAGCGGGCCGGAACTATGGCTACACCTTC. This encodes CASRQQAGRNYGYTF.

This chain connects TRBV6-5 to TRBJ1-6, with D possibly matching TRBD1 (6 bases). The ends were cut back, 4 bases at V and 9 bases at J, with 13 bases in the middle. Germline CDR1 MNHEY, CDR2 SVGAGI. The CDR3 covers 14 residues. As DNA, the CDR3 is TGTGCCAGCAGTTTCACCGACAGGCTTTCACCCCTCCACTTT. Protein: CASSFTDRLSPLHF.

Only one count was recorded for this clone. The CDR3 region is CASSSRQGRTSGNTIYF. As DNA, the CDR3 is TGTGCCAGCAGCTCTAGGCAGGGTCGGACCTCTGGAAACACCATATATTTT. The chain employs TRBV7-8 and TRBJ1-3; D perhaps matches TRBD1 (5 bases). Germline V CDR1 and CDR2: SGHVS, FQNEAQ. There are 17 residues in the CDR3. Trimming pared 4 bases from V and 0 bases from J, leaving 16 bases between. Full variable domain (remainder filled in from reference TRBV7-8 and TRBJ1-3): GAGVSQSPRYKVAKRGQDVALRCDPISGHVSLFWYQQALGQGPEFLTYFQNEAQLDKSGLPSDRFFAERPEGSVSTLKIQRTQQEDSAVYLCASSSRQGRTSGNTIYFGEGSWLTVV.

In DNA, the CDR3 is TGTGCCAGCAGCCTAGGACAGGGGGTGACCACCGGGGAGCTGTTTTTT. This gives the protein CASSLGQGVTTGELFF. V is TRBV7-6 and J is TRBJ2-2, with 10 nucleotides matching TRBD1. V lost 5 bases and J lost 4; bases outside the gene matches: 7. This CDR3 has 16 amino acids. Germline CDR1 is SGHVS and CDR2 is FNYEAQ.

This clone was seen more than once but under ten times. The chain employs TRBV15 and TRBJ1-1; 8 bases match TRBD1. The CDR3 has 15 amino acids. CDR1 LNHNV and CDR2 YYDKDF come from the germline V gene (reference sequence). V was pared by 5 bases and J by 2 bases, with 7 bases of the junction left unmatched. CDR3 in DNA: TGTGCCACCAGCGGGTGGACAGGGTCAAACACTGAAGCTTTCTTT. Protein: CATSGWTGSNTEAFF.

The chain is built from TRBV10-3 and TRBJ2-7; no firm D call. Trimming took off 0 bases at V and 3 bases at J, with 18 bases between the two ends. CDR1 ENHRY and CDR2 SYGVKD come from the germline V gene. The length of the CDR3 is 17 residues. As DNA, the CDR3 is TGTGCCATCAGTGAGTCACCGTTTGCACAACCCAACTACGAGCAGTACTTC. Translating it yields CAISESPFAQPNYEQYF.

The chain employs TRBV15 and TRBJ2-7; a possible D gene is TRBD2 (5 bases). CDR1 and CDR2 (germline): LNHNV, YYDKDF (reference sequence). V was clipped by 3 bases and J by 4 bases, with 13 bases between them. This CDR3 region has 14 residues. CDR3 amino acids: CATSSGGPPYEQYF. DNA of the CDR3: TGTGCCACCAGCAGTGGAGGTCCCCCGTACGAGCAGTACTTC. Full variable domain (rest looked up from reference TRBV15 and TRBJ2-7): DAMVIQNPRYQVTQFGKPVTLSCSQTLNHNVMYWYQQKSSQAPKLLFHYYDKDFNNEADTPDNFQSRRPNTSFCFLDIRSPGLGDTAMYLCATSSGGPPYEQYFGPGTRLTVT.